The TCR beta chain under discussion was sequenced for a study of glioma-infiltrating T cells after dendritic cell vaccination. Using immunoSEQ multiplex PCR, the repertoire was profiled, and TCRdb retains in-frame clones only, with some absent. This sample has around 87,000 clones, with roughly four fifths found just once. This sample's time point: after dendritic cell vaccination, including at tumor progression/relapse. In the case of this clone: The antigen remains unidentified.

Findings and caveats of the study: Patients with more pretreatment TILs had longer time to progression and survival.

The CDR3 runs to 17 residues. In germline, CDR1 is ENHRY, CDR2 SYGVKD. Trimming cost V 3 bases and J 3 bases, with 20 bases left between them. This TCR was sampled from a human donor with glioblastoma. The sequences come from blood, collected after dendritic cell vaccination. The rearrangement joins TRBV10-3 to TRBJ1-2, with a tentative D call TRBD1 (5 bases). In DNA, the CDR3 is TGTGCCATCAGTGACGCATCCCCGAGACAGCGAGACTATGGCTACACCTTC. This sequence encodes CAISDASPRQRDYGYTF.